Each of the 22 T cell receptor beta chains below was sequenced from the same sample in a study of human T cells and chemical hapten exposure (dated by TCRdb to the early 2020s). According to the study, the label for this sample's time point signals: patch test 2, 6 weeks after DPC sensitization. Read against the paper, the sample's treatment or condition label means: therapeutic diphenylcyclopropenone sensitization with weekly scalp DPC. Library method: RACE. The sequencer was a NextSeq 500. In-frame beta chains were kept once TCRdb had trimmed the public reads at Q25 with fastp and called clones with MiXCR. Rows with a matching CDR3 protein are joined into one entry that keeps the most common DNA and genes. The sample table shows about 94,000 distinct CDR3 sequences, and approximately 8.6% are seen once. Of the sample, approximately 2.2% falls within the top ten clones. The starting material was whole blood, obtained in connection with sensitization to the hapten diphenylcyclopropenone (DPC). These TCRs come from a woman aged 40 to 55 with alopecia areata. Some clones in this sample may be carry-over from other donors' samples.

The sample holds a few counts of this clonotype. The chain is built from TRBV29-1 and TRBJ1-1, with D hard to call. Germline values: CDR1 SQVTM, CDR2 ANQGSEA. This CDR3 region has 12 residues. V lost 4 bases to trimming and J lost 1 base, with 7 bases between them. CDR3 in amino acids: CSVGKTNTEAFF. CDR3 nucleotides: TGCAGCGTTGGGAAGACGAACACTGAAGCTTTCTTT.

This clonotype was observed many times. CDR3 in amino acids: CASSVIQRNYGYTF. The DNA of the CDR3 is TGTGCCAGCAGCGTGATACAGCGTAACTATGGCTACACCTTC. The chain uses TRBV7-9 and TRBJ1-2; D is unresolved. This CDR3 region has 14 residues. Germline V gene lookup returns CDR1 SEHNR and CDR2 FQNEAQ (reference sequence). The ends were cut back, 5 bases at V and 1 base at J, with 11 bases in the middle.

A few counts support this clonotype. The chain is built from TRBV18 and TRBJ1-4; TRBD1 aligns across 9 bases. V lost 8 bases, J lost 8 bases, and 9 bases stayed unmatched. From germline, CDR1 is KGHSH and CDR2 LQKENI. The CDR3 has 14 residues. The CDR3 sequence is CASSPGQGREKLFF. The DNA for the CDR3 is TGTGCCAGCAGCCCAGGACAGGGGAGGGAAAAACTGTTTTTT.

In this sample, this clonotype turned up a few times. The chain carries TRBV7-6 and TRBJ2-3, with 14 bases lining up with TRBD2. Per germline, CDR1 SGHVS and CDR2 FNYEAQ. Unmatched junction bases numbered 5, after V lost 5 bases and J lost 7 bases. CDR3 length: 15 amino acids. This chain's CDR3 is CASSLTSGRAHTQYF. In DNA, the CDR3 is TGTGCCAGCAGCCTGACTAGCGGGAGGGCCCATACGCAGTATTTT.

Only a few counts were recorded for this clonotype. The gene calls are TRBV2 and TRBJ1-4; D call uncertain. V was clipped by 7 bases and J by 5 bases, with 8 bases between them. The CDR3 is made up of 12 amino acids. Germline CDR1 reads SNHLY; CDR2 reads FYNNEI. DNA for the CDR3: TGTGCCAGCACGATTAGGAATGAAAAACTGTTTTTT. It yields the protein CASTIRNEKLFF.

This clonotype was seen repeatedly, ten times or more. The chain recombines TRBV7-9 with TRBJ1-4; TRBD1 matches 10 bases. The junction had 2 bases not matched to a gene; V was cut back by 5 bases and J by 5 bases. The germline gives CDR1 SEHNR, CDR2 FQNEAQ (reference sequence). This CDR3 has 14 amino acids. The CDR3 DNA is TGTGCCAGCAGCAGGGACAGGGGCAATGAAAAACTGTTTTTT. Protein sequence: CASSRDRGNEKLFF.

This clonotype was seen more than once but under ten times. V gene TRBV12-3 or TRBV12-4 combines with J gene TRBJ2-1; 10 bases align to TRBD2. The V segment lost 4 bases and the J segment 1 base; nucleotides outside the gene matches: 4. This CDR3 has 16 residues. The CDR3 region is CASSSSGRGSYNEQFF. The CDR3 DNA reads TGTGCCAGCAGTTCTAGCGGGAGAGGGTCCTACAATGAGCAGTTCTTC.

CDR3 residues: CASSQAPGSTYEQYF. For the CDR3, the DNA is TGTGCCAGCAGCCAAGCTCCGGGATCGACCTACGAGCAGTACTTC. The chain combines TRBV4-2 with TRBJ2-7, with D possibly TRBD2 on 5 matching bases. This CDR3 region has 15 residues. The V end was cut by 1 base, the J end by 2 bases, with 12 bases between. Germline values: CDR1 LGHNA, CDR2 YNFKEQ.

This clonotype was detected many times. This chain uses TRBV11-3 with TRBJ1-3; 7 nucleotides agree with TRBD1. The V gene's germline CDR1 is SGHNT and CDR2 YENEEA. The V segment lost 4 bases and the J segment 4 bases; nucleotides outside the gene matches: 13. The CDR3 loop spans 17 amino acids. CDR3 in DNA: TGTGCCAGCAGCTCGGACAAAGGGGGCGCCCCAGGAAACACCATATATTTT. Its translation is CASSSDKGGAPGNTIYF.

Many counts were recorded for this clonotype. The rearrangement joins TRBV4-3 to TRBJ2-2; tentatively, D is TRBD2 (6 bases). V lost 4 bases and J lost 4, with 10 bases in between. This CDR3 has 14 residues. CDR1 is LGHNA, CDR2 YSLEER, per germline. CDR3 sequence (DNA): TGCGCCAGCAGCCTAGGACTATCCACCGGGGAGCTGTTTTTT. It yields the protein CASSLGLSTGELFF.

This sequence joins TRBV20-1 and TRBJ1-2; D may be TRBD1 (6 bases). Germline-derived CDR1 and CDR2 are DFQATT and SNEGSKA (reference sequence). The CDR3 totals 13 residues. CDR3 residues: CRCRIGDTYGYTF. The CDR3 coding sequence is TGCAGGTGTCGCATAGGGGACACTTATGGCTACACCTTC.

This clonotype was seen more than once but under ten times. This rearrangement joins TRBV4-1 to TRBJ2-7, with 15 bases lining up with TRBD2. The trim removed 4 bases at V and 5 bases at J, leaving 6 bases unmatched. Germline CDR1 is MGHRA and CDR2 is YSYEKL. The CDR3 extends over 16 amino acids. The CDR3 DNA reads TGCGCCAGCAGCCCTGCTGGACTAGCGGGAGGGGACGAGCAGTACTTC. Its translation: CASSPAGLAGGDEQYF.

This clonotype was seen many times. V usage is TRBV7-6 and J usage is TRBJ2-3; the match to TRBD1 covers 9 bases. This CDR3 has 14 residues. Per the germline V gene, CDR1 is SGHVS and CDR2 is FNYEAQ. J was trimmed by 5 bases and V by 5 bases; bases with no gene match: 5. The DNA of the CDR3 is TGTGCCAGCAGCCCCGGGACAGGGATAGATACGCAGTATTTT. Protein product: CASSPGTGIDTQYF.

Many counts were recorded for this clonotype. The CDR3 spells CATQMSSYEQYF. CDR3 DNA sequence: TGTGCCACCCAGATGAGCTCCTACGAGCAGTACTTC. This chain links TRBV6-6 with TRBJ2-7; D is unresolved. This CDR3 comprises 12 residues. The germline V and J ends were trimmed by 10 bases and 0 bases, with 10 bases remaining between them. CDR1 and CDR2 from the germline V gene are MNHNY and SVGAGI (reference sequence).

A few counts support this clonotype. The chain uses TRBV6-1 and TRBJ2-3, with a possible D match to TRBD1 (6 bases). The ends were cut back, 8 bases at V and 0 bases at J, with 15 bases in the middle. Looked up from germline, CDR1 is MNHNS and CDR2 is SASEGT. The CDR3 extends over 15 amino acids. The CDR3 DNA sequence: TGTGCCAGCCGCCTATGGGACATTAGCACAGATACGCAGTATTTT. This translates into CASRLWDISTDTQYF.

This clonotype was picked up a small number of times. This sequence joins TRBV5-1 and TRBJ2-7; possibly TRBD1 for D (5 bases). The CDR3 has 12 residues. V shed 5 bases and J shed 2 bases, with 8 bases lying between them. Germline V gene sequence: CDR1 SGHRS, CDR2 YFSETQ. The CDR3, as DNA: TGCGCCAGCAGGGACACTGCCTACGAGCAGTACTTC. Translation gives CASRDTAYEQYF.

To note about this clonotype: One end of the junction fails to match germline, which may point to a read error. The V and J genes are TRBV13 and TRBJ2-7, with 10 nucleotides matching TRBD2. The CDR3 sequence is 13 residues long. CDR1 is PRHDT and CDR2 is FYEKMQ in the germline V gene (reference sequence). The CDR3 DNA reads TGTACCAGCGGCCTAGCGGGAGTCGGCGAGCAGTACTTC. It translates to CTSGLAGVGEQYF.

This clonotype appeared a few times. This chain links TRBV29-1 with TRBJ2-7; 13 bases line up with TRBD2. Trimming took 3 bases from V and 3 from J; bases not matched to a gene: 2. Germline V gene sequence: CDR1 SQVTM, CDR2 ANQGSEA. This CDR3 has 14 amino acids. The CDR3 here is CSVDRTSGSYEQYF. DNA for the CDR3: TGCAGCGTTGACAGGACTAGCGGGAGCTACGAGCAGTACTTC.

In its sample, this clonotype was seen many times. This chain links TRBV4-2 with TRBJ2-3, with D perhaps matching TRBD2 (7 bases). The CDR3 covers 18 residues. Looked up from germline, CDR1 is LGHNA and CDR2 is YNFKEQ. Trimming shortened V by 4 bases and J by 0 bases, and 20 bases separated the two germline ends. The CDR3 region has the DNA TGTGCCAGCAGCCGCGGAGGAGGGGGAGGGTCTAGCACAGATACGCAGTATTTT. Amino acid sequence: CASSRGGGGGSSTDTQYF.

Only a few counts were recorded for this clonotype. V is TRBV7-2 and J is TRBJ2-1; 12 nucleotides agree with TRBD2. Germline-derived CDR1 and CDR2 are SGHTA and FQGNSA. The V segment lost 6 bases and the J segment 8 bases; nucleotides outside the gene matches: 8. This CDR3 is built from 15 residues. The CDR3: CASRLTSGRYDEQFF. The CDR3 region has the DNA TGTGCCAGCAGACTAACTAGCGGGAGGTACGATGAGCAGTTCTTC.

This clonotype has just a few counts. The CDR3 bases are TGTGCCAGCAGCCCCCTGGATAGAAACACTGAAGCTTTCTTT. This encodes CASSPLDRNTEAFF. V usage is TRBV7-8 and J usage is TRBJ1-1; D remains unclear. The CDR3 runs 14 residues. Looked up from germline, CDR1 is SGHVS and CDR2 is FQNEAQ. Trimming cost V 5 bases and J 2 bases, with 12 bases left between them.

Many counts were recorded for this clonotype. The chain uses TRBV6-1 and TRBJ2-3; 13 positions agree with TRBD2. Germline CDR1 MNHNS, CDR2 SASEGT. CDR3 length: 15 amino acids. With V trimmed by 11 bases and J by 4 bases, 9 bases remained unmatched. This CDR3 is CAGGGLAGVSDTQYF. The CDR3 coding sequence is TGTGCCGGGGGAGGACTAGCGGGAGTTTCAGATACGCAGTATTTT.